Included here is one T cell receptor (beta chain) sequence, with context. Germline-derived CDR1 and CDR2 are LGHNA and YSLEER. Unmatched junction bases numbered 8, after V lost 4 bases and J lost 7 bases. The CDR3 contains 15 residues. It was with 60 Vbeta and 13 Jbeta primers that the PCR ran. Method: immunoSEQ multiplex PCR; TCRdb's copy keeps in-frame clones and lacks some. Of about 88,000 clones in the sample, 80% to 90% were seen once. The sample belongs to a study of cytomegalovirus exposure and HLA in healthy donors. About the research overall: Inside one of the first data releases sat about 85 million unique TCRs taken from HLA-typed donors.

Sequencing was performed on PBMCs. This sequence joins TRBV4-3 and TRBJ1-4, with 8 bases identical to TRBD1. The origin of this receptor is a young man in good health and CMV-seronegative. In nucleotides, the CDR3 is TGCGCCAGCAGCCGATCAGGGGGCGCAAGTGAAAAACTGTTTTTT. This gives the protein CASSRSGGASEKLFF.